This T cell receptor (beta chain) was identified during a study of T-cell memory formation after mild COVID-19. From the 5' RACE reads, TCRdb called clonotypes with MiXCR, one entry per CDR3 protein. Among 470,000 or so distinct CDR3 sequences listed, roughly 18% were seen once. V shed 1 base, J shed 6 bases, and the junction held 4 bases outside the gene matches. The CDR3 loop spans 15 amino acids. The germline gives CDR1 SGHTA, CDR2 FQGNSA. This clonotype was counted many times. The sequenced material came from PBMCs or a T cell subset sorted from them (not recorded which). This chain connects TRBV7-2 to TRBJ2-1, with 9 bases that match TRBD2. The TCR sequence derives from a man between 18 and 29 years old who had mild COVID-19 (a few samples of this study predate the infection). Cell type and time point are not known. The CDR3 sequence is CASSLVPAGGNEQFF. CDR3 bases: TGTGCCAGCAGCTTAGTTCCAGCGGGGGGCAATGAGCAGTTCTTC.